These 28 T cell receptor beta chains were all obtained from the same sample, sequenced in a study of human T cells and chemical hapten exposure. TCRdb re-analysed the RACE reads in MiXCR, keeping a single row per CDR3 protein. The top ten clones hold roughly 2.5% of a sample with some 110,000 distinct CDR3 sequences, 34% of them seen once. The time point is: patch test 3, about 24 weeks after DPC sensitization. Indicated treatment: therapeutic diphenylcyclopropenone sensitization with weekly scalp DPC. The sequences come from whole blood, collected in connection with sensitization to the hapten diphenylcyclopropenone (DPC). The source is a man aged 35 to 55 with alopecia areata. Some clones in this sample may be carry-over from other donors' samples.

V is TRBV6-5 and J is TRBJ1-1; D is uncertain. This CDR3 comprises 14 residues. V dropped 6 bases and J dropped 0 bases, with 11 bases sitting between them. The germline V gene encodes CDR1 MNHEY and CDR2 SVGAGI. The chain's CDR3 is CASRGLIMNTEAFF. The CDR3 region has the DNA TGTGCCAGCAGGGGGTTAATTATGAACACTGAAGCTTTCTTT.

This clonotype was counted at least ten times. The J gene is TRBJ2-3, the V gene TRBV7-2; no clear D. The CDR3 sequence is 15 residues long. V gave up 1 base and J gave up 2 bases, with 10 bases separating them. Per the germline V gene, CDR1 is SGHTA and CDR2 is FQGNSA. For the CDR3, the DNA is TGTGCCAGCAGCTTAGAAAGCGTGACCACAGATACGCAGTATTTT. This translates into CASSLESVTTDTQYF.

The V and J genes are TRBV29-1 and TRBJ2-3; D uncertain. Trimming removed 4 bases from V and 4 bases from J, with 12 bases in between. Germline-derived CDR1 and CDR2 are SQVTM and ANQGSEA. The length of the CDR3 is 13 residues. The CDR3 spells CSVAPPGPDTQYF. The CDR3, as DNA: TGCAGCGTTGCCCCCCCCGGGCCAGATACGCAGTATTTT.

The chain is built from TRBV5-1 and TRBJ2-2, with D uncertain. V lost 0 bases, J lost 0 bases, and 9 bases lay in between. The germline V gene encodes CDR1 SGHRS and CDR2 YFSETQ. The CDR3 has 16 residues. This CDR3 reads CASSLVPSANTGELFF. The DNA of the CDR3 is TGCGCCAGCAGCTTGGTTCCGAGCGCGAACACCGGGGAGCTGTTTTTT.

The chain links TRBV20-1 to TRBJ1-2, with 7 bases matching TRBD1. Unmatched junction bases numbered 5, after V lost 5 bases and J lost 5 bases. Germline V gene lookup returns CDR1 DFQATT and CDR2 SNEGSKA (reference sequence). The length of the CDR3 is 12 residues. The CDR3 DNA reads as TGCAGTGCTGCCGGGACAGATTATGGCTACACCTTC. Encoded protein: CSAAGTDYGYTF.

The chain has TRBV5-6 and TRBJ2-1; possibly TRBD2 for D (6 bases). This CDR3 has 16 residues. Trimming cost V 1 base and J 9 bases, with 20 bases left between them. The germline V gene encodes CDR1 SGHDT and CDR2 YYEEEE. CDR3 sequence reads: CASSLRSTSLRTEQFF. In DNA, the CDR3 is TGTGCCAGCAGCTTGAGGTCTACTAGCTTGAGGACTGAGCAGTTCTTC.

This clonotype appeared a few times. The V call is TRBV6-5, the J call TRBJ2-7; 7 positions match TRBD2. V was pared by 0 bases and J by 6 bases, with 2 bases of the junction left unmatched. Germline V gives CDR1 MNHEY, CDR2 SVGAGI. This CDR3 has 13 residues. The CDR3 protein is CASSYSGGSEQYF. CDR3 DNA: TGTGCCAGCAGTTACTCTGGCGGGAGCGAGCAGTACTTC.

This clonotype has ten or more counts. V usage is TRBV6-2 or TRBV6-3 and J usage is TRBJ2-3; D gene uncertain. V was pared by 7 bases and J by 6 bases, with 11 bases between. This CDR3 has 12 residues. CDR1 and CDR2 (germline): MNHEY, SVGEGT. The CDR3: CASTPEGDTQYF. DNA for the CDR3: TGTGCCAGCACCCCAGAAGGCGATACGCAGTATTTT.

This CDR3 reads CASSRPGTDTQYF. DNA for the CDR3: TGTGCCAGCAGTCGACCTGGAACCGATACGCAGTATTTT. J is TRBJ2-3 and V is TRBV6-5; D is unclear. V lost 5 bases and J lost 6, with 12 bases in between. This CDR3 has 13 amino acids. The germline V gene has CDR1 MNHEY and CDR2 SVGAGI.

The table lists this clonotype with a few counts. The chain carries TRBV12-3 or TRBV12-4 and TRBJ1-1; D gene ambiguous. The V end lost 1 base, the J end lost 4 bases, and 13 bases lay between the germline ends. The CDR3 covers 15 residues. CDR3 loop: CASSLDGLGLTEAFF. The DNA of the CDR3 is TGTGCCAGCAGTTTAGATGGCCTAGGGCTCACTGAAGCTTTCTTT.

The V call is TRBV15, the J call TRBJ1-2; D may be TRBD1 (5 bases). Trimming cost V 3 bases and J 4 bases, with 15 bases left between them. This CDR3 is 15 amino acids long. Germline CDR1 reads LNHNV; CDR2 reads YYDKDF (reference sequence). The CDR3 coding sequence is TGTGCCACCAGCAGGACGGTTGGGGGATTCTATGGCTACACCTTC. This codes for CATSRTVGGFYGYTF.

This clonotype came up a few times. The chain has TRBV30 and TRBJ2-3, with 11 bases matching TRBD2. This CDR3 has 15 residues. Germline V CDR1 and CDR2: GTSNPN, SVGIG (reference sequence). V lost 8 bases to trimming and J lost 0 bases; unmatched junction nucleotides: 7. The CDR3, as DNA: TGTGCCGGACCCAGGACTAGCGGGAGCACAGATACGCAGTATTTT. Translating gives CAGPRTSGSTDTQYF.

This clonotype turned up a few times. This chain uses TRBV6-5 with TRBJ2-5; D unclear. Germline CDR1 MNHEY, CDR2 SVGAGI. Trimming stripped 8 bases from V and 5 bases from J, with 15 bases between. The CDR3 loop spans 13 amino acids. The CDR3 nucleotides are TGTGCCAGCTCAAACCGTGCTACTGAGACCCAGTACTTC. Residues: CASSNRATETQYF.

There are a few counts of this clonotype. This chain links TRBV18 with TRBJ1-2; the D is unclear. CDR1 KGHSH and CDR2 LQKENI come from the germline V gene. This CDR3 comprises 14 residues. The V end lost 5 bases, the J end lost 0 bases, and 10 bases lay between the germline ends. This CDR3 is CASSWEPANYGYTF. In DNA form, the CDR3 reads TGTGCCAGCTCATGGGAGCCCGCTAACTATGGCTACACCTTC.

This clonotype came up a few times. The chain combines TRBV6-2 or TRBV6-3 with TRBJ2-7; D may be TRBD2 (6 bases). This CDR3 is built from 17 residues. V lost 6 bases and J 3 bases, leaving 24 bases between the germline ends. Germline CDR1 and CDR2: MNHEY and SVGEGT. Here the CDR3 reads CASSHGSAGTPLYEQYF. CDR3 bases: TGTGCCAGCAGCCACGGGAGTGCGGGGACTCCCCTCTACGAGCAGTACTTC.

This chain joins TRBV6-1 and TRBJ2-7; 9 bases fit TRBD2. The CDR3 is 15 residues long. V was pared by 3 bases and J by 0 bases, with 3 bases of the junction left unmatched. Germline V lookup: CDR1 MNHNS, CDR2 SASEGT. CDR3 in amino acids: CASSDFSGSSYEQYV. The CDR3 bases are TGTGCCAGCAGTGATTTTAGCGGGAGCTCCTACGAGCAGTACGTC.

This clonotype has a handful of counts. The V call is TRBV29-1, the J call TRBJ1-1; possible D gene TRBD1, 6 bases. V was pared by 6 bases and J by 1 base, with 18 bases between. The germline V gene has CDR1 SQVTM and CDR2 ANQGSEA. The CDR3 consists of 15 residues. The CDR3 coding sequence is TGCAGCGTCATTTTATGGACAGCGTCGAACACTGAAGCTTTCTTT. It specifies CSVILWTASNTEAFF. Variable domain in full (rest from reference TRBV29-1 and TRBJ1-1): SAVISQKPSRDICQRGTSLTIQCQVDSQVTMMFWYRQQPGQSLTLIATANQGSEATYESGFVIDKFPISRPNLTFSTLTVSNMSPEDSSIYLCSVILWTASNTEAFFGQGTRLTVV.

This clonotype has more than one count but fewer than ten. This sequence joins TRBV6-1 and TRBJ2-3, with a weak D call TRBD1 (6 bases). V dropped 5 bases and J dropped 2 bases, with 11 bases sitting between them. Germline CDR1 and CDR2: MNHNS and SASEGT. The CDR3 is made up of 14 amino acids. The CDR3 DNA reads as TGTGCCAGCAGTCGACAGGCCTACACAGATACGCAGTATTTT. Its translation is CASSRQAYTDTQYF.

In its sample, this clonotype was seen a few times. The genes are TRBV20-1 and TRBJ2-1; a weak D match, TRBD2 (5 bases). The germline V gene encodes CDR1 DFQATT and CDR2 SNEGSKA (reference sequence). CDR3 length: 13 residues. V gave up 3 bases and J gave up 3 bases, with 9 bases separating them. The DNA of the CDR3 is TGCAGTGCTAGTGTCGGGAACTACAATGAGCAGTTCTTC. The encoded protein is CSASVGNYNEQFF.

The chain has TRBV24-1 and TRBJ2-5; D tentatively reads TRBD1 or TRBD2 (7 bases each). Per the germline V gene, CDR1 is KGHDR and CDR2 is SFDVKD. V lost 9 bases and J 2 bases, leaving 15 bases between the germline ends. This CDR3 is 14 amino acids long. The CDR3 DNA reads TGTGCCACCGGCGGGGGACAGCAGCAAGAGACCCAGTACTTC. Amino acids: CATGGGQQQETQYF.

The DNA of the CDR3 is TGTGCCAGCAGTGACGGGCTAGCGGACGAGCAGTACTTC. Its translation: CASSDGLADEQYF. The chain couples TRBV6-1 to TRBJ2-7; TRBD2 aligns across 7 bases. The CDR3 length is 13 residues. Germline V gives CDR1 MNHNS, CDR2 SASEGT. Losses at the gene ends were 3 bases for V and 5 bases for J; bases not matched to a gene: 4.

This clonotype turned up a few times. The chain employs TRBV20-1 and TRBJ1-5; D is perhaps TRBD1 (5 bases). Germline-derived CDR1 and CDR2 are DFQATT and SNEGSKA (reference sequence). The CDR3 totals 15 residues. Trimming took off 3 bases at V and 0 bases at J, with 12 bases between the two ends. This chain's CDR3 is CSASKGDYSNQPQHF. CDR3 sequence (DNA): TGCAGTGCTAGTAAAGGGGATTATAGCAATCAGCCCCAGCATTTT.

The genes are TRBV27 and TRBJ1-1; 11 bases are a match to TRBD1. The germline V gene encodes CDR1 MNHEY and CDR2 SMNVEV (reference sequence). V dropped 5 bases and J dropped 5; count of bases not matched to a gene: 13. The CDR3 is made up of 17 amino acids. CDR3 DNA sequence: TGTGCCAGCAGTCTTAACTACCGGGACAGGGGGACTACTGAAGCTTTCTTT. The encoded protein is CASSLNYRDRGTTEAFF.

This clonotype was detected a few times. The V call is TRBV6-5, the J call TRBJ1-2; TRBD1 matches at 9 bases. The CDR3 extends over 14 amino acids. V dropped 7 bases and J dropped 8; count of bases not matched to a gene: 11. Germline V gene sequence: CDR1 MNHEY, CDR2 SVGAGI. The CDR3 spells CASTQAGTGKGYTF. The CDR3, as DNA: TGTGCCAGCACCCAAGCGGGGACAGGGAAGGGCTACACCTTC.

As to this clonotype: A read error may produce the germline difference seen at one junction end. The chain couples TRBV20-1 to TRBJ2-3, with D possibly being TRBD2 (5 bases). Germline loops: CDR1 DFQATT, CDR2 SNEGSKA (reference sequence). CDR3 size: 9 residues. CDR3 in amino acids: CSAGQTNSF. The CDR3 bases are TGCAGTGCTGGGCAGACTAATAGTTTT.

The chain employs TRBV20-1 and TRBJ2-5; D gene uncertain. Between the trimmed V and J ends, which lost 2 bases and 3 bases, there was a span of 13 bases. CDR1 DFQATT and CDR2 SNEGSKA come from the germline V gene (reference sequence). This CDR3 region has 14 residues. CDR3: CSARSALDEETQYF. CDR3 nucleotides: TGCAGTGCTAGATCGGCTCTAGATGAAGAGACCCAGTACTTC.

The genes are TRBV18 and TRBJ1-2; no definite D call. V lost 0 bases and J lost 2, with 13 bases in between. Germline-derived CDR1 and CDR2 are KGHSH and LQKENI. The CDR3 is 16 residues long. For the CDR3, the DNA is TGTGCCAGCTCACCACCGTCTGAGACGAAGAACTATGGCTACACCTTC. Protein product: CASSPPSETKNYGYTF.

This clonotype was counted a few times. The chain uses TRBV28 and TRBJ1-5; TRBD1 is a possible D gene (5 bases). Trimming cost V 2 bases and J 0 bases, with 11 bases left between them. This CDR3 is built from 16 residues. Germline CDR1 reads MDHEN; CDR2 reads SYDVKM. CDR3 protein: CASSLGGAVSNQPQHF. The CDR3 DNA follows: TGTGCCAGCAGTTTAGGAGGGGCCGTTAGCAATCAGCCCCAGCATTTT.